The subject of this entry is one T cell receptor beta chain. Its specificity is not known. Participating donors were healthy, HIV-negative adults free of recent acute infections or vaccinations. This CDR3 region has 15 residues. Germline CDR1 GTSNPN, CDR2 SVGIG (reference sequence). V dropped 0 bases and J dropped 5; count of bases not matched to a gene: 7. Libraries were prepared by immunoSEQ multiplex PCR; TCRdb keeps only in-frame clonotypes and omits some of them. The sample includes some 1 million clones, 60% to 80% seen only once; the top ten take approximately 1.5%. This record comes from a study of shared clonotypes between healthy human individuals. Study-level points and caveats: Donor clonotype sharing was expected to depend on sequencing depth. A handful of donors showed sharing of approximately 5% of naive CD4 clonotypes.

Source material: memory CD4+ T cells sorted from blood. Subset: CD45RA-negative fraction. The receptor's source is a man younger than 30 in good health. The chain couples TRBV30 to TRBJ1-1; 9 bases align to TRBD1. The CDR3 sequence is CAWSVGGTGRTEAFF. The CDR3 nucleotides are TGTGCCTGGAGTGTGGGAGGGACAGGGCGGACTGAAGCTTTCTTT.